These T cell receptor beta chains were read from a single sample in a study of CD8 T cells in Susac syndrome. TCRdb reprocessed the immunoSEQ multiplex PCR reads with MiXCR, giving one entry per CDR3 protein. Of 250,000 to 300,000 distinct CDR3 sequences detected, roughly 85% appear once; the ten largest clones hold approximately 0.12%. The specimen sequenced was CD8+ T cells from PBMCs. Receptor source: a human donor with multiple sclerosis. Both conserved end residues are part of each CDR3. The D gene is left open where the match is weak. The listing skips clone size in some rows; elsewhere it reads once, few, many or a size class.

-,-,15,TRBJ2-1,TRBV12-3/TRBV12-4,TGTGCCAGCAGTCCCCTCGGGACAACCTACAATGAGCAGTTCTTC,CASSPLGTTYNEQFF
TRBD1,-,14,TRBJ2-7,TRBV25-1,TGTGCCAGCAGTGAGGTAGGACAGGGGAACGAGCAGTACTTC,CASSEVGQGNEQYF
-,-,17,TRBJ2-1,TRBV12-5,TGTGCTAGTGGTTTGGTGAGTGAAGGAATCCTTCGCAATGAGCAGTTCTTC,CASGLVSEGILRNEQFF
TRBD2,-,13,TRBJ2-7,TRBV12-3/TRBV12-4,TGTGCCACTAGCGGGGGCCAGAACTACGAGCAGTACTTC,CATSGGQNYEQYF
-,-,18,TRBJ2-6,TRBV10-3,TGTGCCATCAGTGAGTATGATGTTAGGAGACGTGGGGCCAACGTCCTGACTTTC,CAISEYDVRRRGANVLTF
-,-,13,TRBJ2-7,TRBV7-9,TGTGCCAGCAGCTTAAGTGACCCCTACGAGCAGTACTTC,CASSLSDPYEQYF
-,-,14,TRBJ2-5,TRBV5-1,TGCGCCAGCAGACCCGACGGGTACGAAGAGACCCAGTACTTC,CASRPDGYEETQYF
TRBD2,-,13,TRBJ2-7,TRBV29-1,TGCAGCGTGACCGGGACTAGATCAAACGAGCAGTACTTC,CSVTGTRSNEQYF
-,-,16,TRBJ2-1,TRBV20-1,TGCAGTGCTAGAGATAGGACCGGGGGAGCCCGGAATGAGCAGTTCTTC,CSARDRTGGARNEQFF
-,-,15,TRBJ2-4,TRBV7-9,TGTGCCAGCACCCCTCCTACAACAGCCAAAAACATTCAGTACTTC,CASTPPTTAKNIQYF
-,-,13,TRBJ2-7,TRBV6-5,TGTGCCAGCAGTTACAGCGGGTCGGACGAGCAGTACTTC,CASSYSGSDEQYF
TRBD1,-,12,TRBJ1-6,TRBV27,TGTGCCAGCAGCTCAGGGGGGTCACCCCTCCACTTT,CASSSGGSPLHF
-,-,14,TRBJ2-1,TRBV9,TGTGCCAGCAGCATCGGTCGTGGGGTTGATGAGCAGTTCTTC,CASSIGRGVDEQFF
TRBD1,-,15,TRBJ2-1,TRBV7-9,TGTGCCAGCAGCCCGGTGACAGGGGCGAACAATGAGCAGTTCTTC,CASSPVTGANNEQFF
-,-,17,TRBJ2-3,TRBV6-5,TGTGCCAGCAGTTACTCTATAGGCGGTCAAGACACAGATACGCAGTATTTT,CASSYSIGGQDTDTQYF
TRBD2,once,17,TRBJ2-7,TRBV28,TGTGCCAGCAGTTATAGCGGGAGGGTTTTTGTGTCCTACGAGCAGTACTTC,CASSYSGRVFVSYEQYF
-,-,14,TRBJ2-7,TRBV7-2,TGTGCCAGGACGGGGGGGACAGCCTCCTACGAGCAGTACTTC,CARTGGTASYEQYF
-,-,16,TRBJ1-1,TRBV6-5,TGTGCCAGCAGTTACGGGTTGGGTGAGGGGAACACTGAAGCTTTCTTT,CASSYGLGEGNTEAFF
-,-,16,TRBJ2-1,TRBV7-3,TGTGCCAGCAGCCTCATGGGACCGGGCTCCTACAATGAGCAGTTCTTC,CASSLMGPGSYNEQFF
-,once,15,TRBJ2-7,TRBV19,TGTGCCAGTAGTCCCGGGACTTCGAGCTCCTACGAGCAGTACTTC,CASSPGTSSSYEQYF
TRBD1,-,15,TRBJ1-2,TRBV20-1,TGCAGTGCGCCTAGGAGGGACAGCGGTGCCGAGGGATACACCTTC,CSAPRRDSGAEGYTF
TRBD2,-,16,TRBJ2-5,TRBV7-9,TGTGCCAGCAGCTTGCGGGAGGGCCTAACTGAGGAGACCCAGTACTTC,CASSLREGLTEETQYF
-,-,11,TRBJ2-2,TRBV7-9,TGTGCCAGCAGGACCACCGGGGAGCTGTTTTTT,CASRTTGELFF
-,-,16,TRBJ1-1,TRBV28,TGTGCCAGCAGTTTTCTTCCGACAGGCATGAACACTGAAGCTTTCTTT,CASSFLPTGMNTEAFF
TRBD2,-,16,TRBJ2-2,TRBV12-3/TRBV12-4,TGTGCCAGCAGCCCTCGTAGCGGGAGGAGTACCGGGGAGCTGTTTTTT,CASSPRSGRSTGELFF
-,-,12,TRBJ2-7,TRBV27,TGTGCCAGCAGTTTTATGGGAAGGGAGCAGTACTTC,CASSFMGREQYF
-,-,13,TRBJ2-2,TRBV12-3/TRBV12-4,TGTGCCAGCCCGGACTCGAACACCGGGGAGCTGTTTTTT,CASPDSNTGELFF
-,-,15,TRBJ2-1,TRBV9,TGTGCCAGCAGCGTAGGACAGCGGAGCAGCCAGGAGCAGTTCTTC,CASSVGQRSSQEQFF